Described below is a single T cell receptor beta chain sequence and its context. Trimming took 3 bases from V and 9 from J; bases not matched to a gene: 17. Germline V gene lookup returns CDR1 SGHRS and CDR2 YFSETQ. The CDR3 has 18 amino acids. The entry originates in a study of blood T cell repertoires in COVID-19. In the study overall: Some COVID-19 samples were acute and others convalescent; all came from the United States, Italy and Spain. PBMCs, B-cell-depleted T cells, or T cells were the source of the cDNA or gDNA that made up the material.

Per the original methods: Reference gene primer amplification gave estimated nucleated cell counts. Only in-frame clones appear in the TCRdb table, and some are missing; sequencing was by immunoSEQ multiplex PCR. V, J and clone size derive from that table, while D and trimming were established from the DNA sequence. The sample lists about 59,000 clones, approximately 84% occurring once. Sequencing was carried out using peripheral blood. The chain is built from TRBV5-1 and TRBJ2-1, with TRBD1 matching over 11 bases. The receptor was derived from a man older than 75 in a cohort sampled during active COVID-19. Here the CDR3 DNA reads TGCGCCAGCAGCTATGGCGAAATCCGGGACAGGGGGAAGGGTGAGCAGTTCTTC. It codes for CASSYGEIRDRGKGEQFF.